The next 32 T cell receptor beta chains were all read from a single sample in a study of glioma-infiltrating T cells after dendritic cell vaccination. The data were produced by immunoSEQ multiplex PCR, yet TCRdb's version contains in-frame clones alone and is incomplete. This sample has around 62,000 clones, with around 83% found just once. Sequencing was performed on blood, taken before dendritic cell vaccination. Receptor source: a human donor with glioblastoma.

This CDR3 is CASSKLISTDTQYF. The CDR3 DNA reads as TGTGCCAGCAGTAAACTAATAAGCACAGATACGCAGTATTTT. J is TRBJ2-3 and V is TRBV6-5, with no clear D. The ends were cut back, 5 bases at V and 0 bases at J, with 9 bases in the middle. This CDR3 comprises 14 residues. Germline values: CDR1 MNHEY, CDR2 SVGAGI.

This clone has only a few counts. The identical CDR3 is also encoded by other nucleotide sequences in the sample. The rearrangement joins TRBV2 to TRBJ1-4; 7 nucleotides line up with TRBD1. Germline V CDR1 and CDR2: SNHLY, FYNNEI. This CDR3 comprises 17 residues. V shed 2 bases, J shed 3 bases, and the junction held 9 bases outside the gene matches. The CDR3 loop reads CASSETSQGWSNEKLFF. The CDR3 nucleotides read TGTGCCAGCAGTGAAACATCACAGGGGTGGTCTAATGAAAAACTGTTTTTT.

V is TRBV6-5 and J is TRBJ2-3, with D perhaps matching TRBD2 (6 bases). CDR1 MNHEY and CDR2 SVGAGI come from the germline V gene. The CDR3 totals 14 residues. Trimming removed 4 bases from V and 0 bases from J, with 8 bases in between. The CDR3 reads CASSWTTSTDTQYF. In DNA form, the CDR3 reads TGTGCCAGCAGTTGGACTACTAGCACAGATACGCAGTATTTT.

The V and J genes are TRBV9 and TRBJ2-5; 13 bases map to TRBD2. This CDR3 has 17 amino acids. The V gene's germline CDR1 is SGDLS and CDR2 YYNGEE. Trimming took 3 bases from V and 5 from J; bases not matched to a gene: 10. As DNA, the CDR3 is TGTGCCAGCAGCGGACAGACTAGCGGGGGGACCAGGGAGACCCAGTACTTC. It is translated as CASSGQTSGGTRETQYF.

The rearrangement joins TRBV28 to TRBJ2-1, with D maybe TRBD1 (5 bases). Germline CDR1 and CDR2: MDHEN and SYDVKM. This CDR3 comprises 14 residues. V dropped 6 bases and J dropped 0 bases, with 9 bases sitting between them. The CDR3 region is CASRLGRSYNEQFF. The CDR3 region has the DNA TGTGCCAGCAGGTTGGGGCGCTCCTACAATGAGCAGTTCTTC.

This clone appeared a single time. This rearrangement joins TRBV7-2 to TRBJ2-1, with 10 bases matching TRBD2. CDR1 is SGHTA, CDR2 FQGNSA, per germline. The CDR3 consists of 16 residues. With V trimmed by 1 base and J by 4 bases, 4 bases remained unmatched. The CDR3 loop reads CASSLGSGGAYNEQFF. The CDR3 coding sequence is TGTGCCAGCAGCTTAGGGAGCGGGGGGGCTTACAATGAGCAGTTCTTC.

The CDR3 bases are TGTGCCAGCAATACAGGAGGGCTAGCGTATTCCTACGAGCAGTACTTC. Residues: CASNTGGLAYSYEQYF. V is TRBV28 and J is TRBJ2-7, with D perhaps matching TRBD2 (6 bases). Trimming shortened V by 7 bases and J by 1 base, and 20 bases separated the two germline ends. The CDR3 extends over 16 amino acids. CDR1 is MDHEN and CDR2 is SYDVKM in the germline V gene.

The chain combines TRBV28 with TRBJ1-3; no clear D gene. Germline assignment: CDR1 MDHEN and CDR2 SYDVKM. The CDR3 length is 12 residues. Deletions cut 7 bases from V and 4 bases from J, with 8 bases between. The CDR3 nucleotides are TGTGCCAGCATCGCAACAGGAAACACCATATATTTT. It codes for CASIATGNTIYF.

The chain combines TRBV19 with TRBJ1-2; 9 bases fit TRBD1. V trimming: 5 bases; J trimming: 4 bases; junction bases outside the gene matches: 5. Germline CDR1 LNHDA, CDR2 SQIVND (reference sequence). The CDR3 sequence is 14 residues long. The CDR3 bases are TGTGCCAGTAGTGCACAGGGGGCTGGCTATGGCTACACCTTC. It specifies CASSAQGAGYGYTF.

There are many counts of this clone. The chain recombines TRBV28 with TRBJ2-5; TRBD2 agrees at 9 bases. Germline CDR1 is MDHEN and CDR2 is SYDVKM. The CDR3 runs to 17 residues. Trimming took 4 bases from V and 4 from J; bases not matched to a gene: 13. In nucleotides, the CDR3 is TGTGCCAGCAGTTCTTCCTATAGCGGGAGTAAAGCAGAGACCCAGTACTTC. As protein: CASSSSYSGSKAETQYF. Variable domain in full (rest from reference TRBV28 and TRBJ2-5): DVKVTQSSRYLVKRTGEKVFLECVQDMDHENMFWYRQDPGLGLRLIYFSYDVKMKEKGDIPEGYSVSREKKERFSLILESASTNQTSMYLCASSSSYSGSKAETQYFGPGTRLLVL.

This chain links TRBV28 with TRBJ1-3; 8 positions match TRBD1. This CDR3 comprises 16 residues. V was clipped by 5 bases and J by 2 bases; unmatched bases: 8. CDR1 MDHEN and CDR2 SYDVKM come from the germline V gene. The CDR3 here is CASSPPTGAAGNTIYF. For the CDR3, the DNA is TGTGCCAGCAGTCCTCCGACAGGGGCCGCTGGAAACACCATATATTTT.

This chain connects TRBV28 to TRBJ2-7, with a tentative D call TRBD2 (5 bases). This CDR3 spans 15 amino acids. V lost 6 bases and J 0 bases, leaving 15 bases between the germline ends. Germline V CDR1 and CDR2: MDHEN, SYDVKM. The CDR3 spells CASRRGPGSSYEQYF. DNA of the CDR3: TGTGCCAGCAGACGCGGGCCGGGTTCCTCCTACGAGCAGTACTTC.

The chain joins TRBV18 to TRBJ2-5; weak D call: TRBD1 (6 bases). There are 13 residues in the CDR3. The V and J ends lost 5 bases and 4 bases respectively, with 11 bases between them. Germline assignment: CDR1 KGHSH and CDR2 LQKENI. In nucleotides, the CDR3 is TGTGCCAGCTCAGTGACAGGCGGAGAGACCCAGTACTTC. Its translation: CASSVTGGETQYF. Full variable domain (remainder filled in from reference TRBV18 and TRBJ2-5): NAGVMQNPRHLVRRRGQEARLRCSPMKGHSHVYWYRQLPEEGLKFMVYLQKENIIDESGMPKERFSAEFPKEGPSILRIQQVVRGDSAAYFCASSVTGGETQYFGPGTRLLVL.

The V and J genes are TRBV2 and TRBJ2-3; 7 bases map to TRBD2. CDR3 size: 14 residues. J lost 5 bases, V lost 4 bases, and 6 bases had no gene match. From germline, CDR1 is SNHLY and CDR2 FYNNEI. The DNA for the CDR3 is TGTGCCAGCAGTGCTGGACTAGTCGGAGATACGCAGTATTTT. As protein: CASSAGLVGDTQYF.

The chain employs TRBV29-1 and TRBJ2-1, with a possible D match to TRBD1 (5 bases). CDR1 is SQVTM, CDR2 ANQGSEA, per germline. This CDR3 spans 10 amino acids. The CDR3 nucleotides read TGCAGTGGGGCCAACAATGAGCAGTTCTTC. Translating gives CSGANNEQFF.

The rearrangement joins TRBV5-5 to TRBJ1-5; no firm D call. The CDR3 length is 15 residues. V was cut by 1 base and J by 2 bases, with 10 bases left in between. Per the germline V gene, CDR1 is SGHKS and CDR2 is YYEKEE (reference sequence). CDR3 nucleotides: TGTGCCAGCAGCTTGTTGGGCCCGGGCAATCAGCCCCAGCATTTT. Translation gives CASSLLGPGNQPQHF.

CDR3 loop: CASSQLTSETQYF. CDR3 in DNA: TGTGCCAGCAGCCAATTGACTAGCGAGACCCAGTACTTC. J is TRBJ2-5 and V is TRBV4-2; 7 nucleotides align to TRBD2. Unmatched junction bases numbered 2, after V lost 2 bases and J lost 5 bases. CDR1 and CDR2 from the germline V gene are LGHNA and YNFKEQ. The length of the CDR3 is 13 residues.

The chain combines TRBV28 with TRBJ1-6, with D maybe TRBD1 (6 bases). The CDR3 length is 14 residues. CDR1 is MDHEN, CDR2 SYDVKM, per germline. Trimming stripped 6 bases from V and 10 bases from J, with 16 bases between. The CDR3 reads CASSSAQGISPLHF. The CDR3 DNA follows: TGTGCCAGCAGCTCGGCACAGGGAATCTCACCCCTCCACTTT.

The gene calls are TRBV10-3 and TRBJ2-3, with a possible D match to TRBD2 (6 bases). The CDR3 extends over 13 amino acids. The germline CDR1 and CDR2 sequences are ENHRY and SYGVKD. Between the trimmed V and J ends, which lost 8 bases and 4 bases, there was a span of 13 bases. DNA for the CDR3: TGTGCCATCTCCCTCGGGGGTGCAGATACGCAGTATTTT. This sequence encodes CAISLGGADTQYF.

The chain is built from TRBV7-2 and TRBJ2-5, with 11 positions matching TRBD1. This CDR3 is built from 14 residues. The V segment lost 4 bases and the J segment 4 bases; nucleotides outside the gene matches: 2. Germline CDR1 is SGHTA and CDR2 is FQGNSA. Here the CDR3 reads CASSSGQGGETQYF. The CDR3 DNA follows: TGTGCCAGCAGCTCGGGACAGGGGGGAGAGACCCAGTACTTC.

Only a few counts were recorded for this clone. Within the sample, other DNA sequences also encode this same CDR3. The chain recombines TRBV18 with TRBJ2-3, with D unclear. There are 12 residues in the CDR3. Deletions cut 3 bases from V and 4 bases from J, with 5 bases between. Germline V lookup: CDR1 KGHSH, CDR2 LQKENI. The CDR3 loop is CASSPSADTQYF. Written as DNA, the CDR3 is TGTGCCAGCTCACCGTCTGCAGATACGCAGTATTTT.

The chain uses TRBV5-1 and TRBJ2-7, with D possibly TRBD2 on 7 matching bases. The CDR3 extends over 14 amino acids. The germline V gene encodes CDR1 SGHRS and CDR2 YFSETQ. V lost 4 bases and J 2 bases, leaving 13 bases between the germline ends. CDR3 in amino acids: CASSPAGAPYEQYF. CDR3 coding DNA: TGCGCCAGCAGCCCGGCGGGGGCTCCCTACGAGCAGTACTTC.

The genes are TRBV27 and TRBJ1-6, with unresolved D. Per germline, CDR1 MNHEY and CDR2 SMNVEV (reference sequence). The length of the CDR3 is 12 residues. Trimming removed 7 bases from V and 7 bases from J, with 8 bases in between. CDR3 bases: TGTGCCAGCAAATTGAGCAATTCACCCCTCCACTTT. This translates into CASKLSNSPLHF.

This chain connects TRBV11-3 to TRBJ2-5; a possible D gene is TRBD2 (6 bases). This CDR3 is 13 amino acids long. CDR1 is SGHNT, CDR2 YENEEA, per germline. V dropped 6 bases and J dropped 5 bases, with 13 bases sitting between them. CDR3 nucleotide sequence: TGTGCCAGCAGTTCCGGGGGAGGTGAGACCCAGTACTTC. This codes for CASSSGGGETQYF.

The V call is TRBV5-1, the J call TRBJ2-7; 9 bases are shared with TRBD1. This CDR3 has 16 residues. With V trimmed by 2 bases and J by 2 bases, 8 bases remained unmatched. Looked up from germline, CDR1 is SGHRS and CDR2 is YFSETQ. The CDR3 sequence is CASSLGTGSLAYEQYF. CDR3 nucleotide sequence: TGCGCCAGCAGCTTAGGGACAGGGTCATTGGCCTACGAGCAGTACTTC. The whole variable domain, filled in from reference TRBV5-1 and TRBJ2-7, reads KAGVTQTPRYLIKTRGQQVTLSCSPISGHRSVSWYQQTPGQGLQFLFEYFSETQRNKGNFPGRFSGRQFSNSRSEMNVSTLELGDSALYLCASSLGTGSLAYEQYFGPGTRLTVT.

The J gene is TRBJ1-6, the V gene TRBV5-1; TRBD1 matches at 7 bases. The CDR3 runs 14 residues. V shed 6 bases and J 8 bases; nucleotides not matched to a gene: 8. Germline values: CDR1 SGHRS, CDR2 YFSETQ. DNA for the CDR3: TGCGCCAGCACCCCGAGGACAGGAGATTCACCCCTCCACTTT. Translating it yields CASTPRTGDSPLHF.

The V and J genes are TRBV7-2 and TRBJ2-1, with TRBD2 matching over 9 bases. J lost 8 bases, V lost 1 base, and 6 bases had no gene match. The CDR3 runs to 15 residues. The germline CDR1 and CDR2 sequences are SGHTA and FQGNSA. The CDR3, as DNA: TGTGCCAGCAGCTTAGATGGGACTAGCTTTTATGAGCAGTTCTTC. Its translation is CASSLDGTSFYEQFF.

This rearrangement joins TRBV5-1 to TRBJ2-3; TRBD2 matches 10 bases. The CDR3 loop spans 19 amino acids. The germline CDR1 and CDR2 sequences are SGHRS and YFSETQ. V was pared by 4 bases and J by 4 bases, with 18 bases of the junction left unmatched. DNA for the CDR3: TGCGCCAGCAGCCTACCCAGCGGGGGGGCTGGAGGGTTGGCAGATACGCAGTATTTT. This sequence encodes CASSLPSGGAGGLADTQYF.

The chain carries TRBV27 and TRBJ2-5, with a possible D match to TRBD2 (7 bases). The CDR3 extends over 14 amino acids. CDR1 and CDR2 from the germline V gene are MNHEY and SMNVEV (reference sequence). V lost 2 bases and J lost 5, with 12 bases in between. CDR3 in amino acids: CASSLAGAVETQYF. For the CDR3, the DNA is TGTGCCAGCAGTTTAGCGGGGGCAGTGGAGACCCAGTACTTC.

The chain is built from TRBV19 and TRBJ1-2; 7 nucleotides match TRBD1. Germline V gene lookup returns CDR1 LNHDA and CDR2 SQIVND (reference sequence). V shed 9 bases, J shed 4 bases, and the junction held 8 bases outside the gene matches. The CDR3 extends over 13 amino acids. In nucleotides, the CDR3 is TGTGCCAGCCTCTCCGACAGGGCCTATGGCTACACCTTC. It yields the protein CASLSDRAYGYTF.

CDR3 coding DNA: TGTGCCAGCTCTCTAGAAGGGGGCGTCTATGGCTACACCTTC. Amino acids: CASSLEGGVYGYTF. J is TRBJ1-2 and V is TRBV18; 7 positions match TRBD1. J lost 4 bases, V lost 6 bases, and 8 bases had no gene match. There are 14 residues in the CDR3. Germline V lookup: CDR1 KGHSH, CDR2 LQKENI.

This clone turned up a few times. The chain links TRBV5-1 to TRBJ2-5; TRBD2 aligns across 8 bases. Germline CDR1 SGHRS, CDR2 YFSETQ. V was clipped by 4 bases and J by 0 bases; unmatched bases: 5. The CDR3 runs 15 residues. The CDR3 DNA reads as TGCGCCAGCAGCGGCGGGACTAGGGACCAAGAGACCCAGTACTTC. As protein: CASSGGTRDQETQYF.